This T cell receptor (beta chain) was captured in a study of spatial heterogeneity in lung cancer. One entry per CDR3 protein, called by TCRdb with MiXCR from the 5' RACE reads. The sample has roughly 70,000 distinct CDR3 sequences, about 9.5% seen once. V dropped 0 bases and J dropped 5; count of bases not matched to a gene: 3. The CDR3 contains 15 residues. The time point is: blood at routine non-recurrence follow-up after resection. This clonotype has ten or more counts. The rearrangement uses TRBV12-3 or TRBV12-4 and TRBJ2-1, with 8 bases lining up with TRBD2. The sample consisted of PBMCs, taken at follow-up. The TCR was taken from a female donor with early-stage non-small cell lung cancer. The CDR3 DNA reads TGTGCCAGCAGTTTAGCAGCGGGAGATGACAATGAGCAGTTCTTC. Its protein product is CASSLAAGDDNEQFF.